This T cell receptor beta chain is from a study of Graves' ophthalmopathy and Graves' hyperthyroidism (dated by TCRdb to the late 2010s). Some background on the complete study: Peripheral blood was collected before any treatment was given, at the time of initial diagnosis. TCR beta repertoire signatures were used to distinguish Graves' ophthalmopathy from Graves' hyperthyroidism and to predict progression to ophthalmopathy. In total, 135 blood samples were TCR-sequenced: 43 ophthalmopathy, 80 or so hyperthyroidism and approximately 17 hyperthyroidism-to-ophthalmopathy patients. To explore V-J signatures distinguishing ophthalmopathy from hyperthyroidism, a discovery set of roughly 100 patients (fewer than 45 ophthalmopathy, roughly 55 stable hyperthyroidism) was enrolled. An independent validation cohort comprised roughly 20 hyperthyroidism patients and some 16 patients who later progressed from hyperthyroidism to ophthalmopathy. In roughly 6 hyperthyroidism patients, the T-cell repertoire of thyroid tissue was compared with the T-cell repertoire of blood. After sampling, hyperthyroidism patients received methimazole starting at 30 mg daily, and ophthalmopathy patients received high-dose intravenous methylprednisolone.

There are 12 amino acids in the CDR3, from cysteine to phenylalanine inclusive. This entry keeps only the CDR3 DNA: 36 bases, framed from base 1. V gives up 4 bases and J gives up 6 bases, and the segment between their germline ends measures 7 bases. As encoded in the germline V gene (reference sequence), CDR1 is DFQATT while CDR2 is SNEGSKA. Patients with ophthalmopathy had moderately to severely active disease, with a Clinical Activity Score of 3 or more, a NOSPECS grade of 4 or more, and a disease duration of less than 3 months. Patients were excluded if they had other autoimmune diseases, uncontrolled infections, pregnancy or lactation. Clinical symptoms, serum thyroxine, TRAb, thyroid ultrasound and orbital computed tomography formed the basis of the diagnosis. Ficoll-Paque density gradient centrifugation was used to isolate PBMCs from about 10 ml of fresh peripheral blood. Total RNA was extracted using Trizol reagent, and RNA quality was checked on an Agilent 2100 Bioanalyzer.

For repertoire sequencing, TCR beta CDR3 regions were amplified from RNA transcripts. The first round of RT-PCR was done with HTBI primers and the Qiagen OneStep RT-PCR kit, and was followed by a second round of multiplex PCR, then size selection and purification. Libraries were sequenced on an Illumina HiSeq2000 using paired-end 100 bp reads. Per the authors' processing: SOAPnuke was used to process the reads, removing any read that contained adapters or uncalled bases, had a mean Phred below 15, or lacked an exact match to the constant primer or identifier. High-quality paired reads were merged with COPE v1.2.5. Each unique nucleotide sequence was treated as a clonotype, and MiTCR v1.1 was used to align the clonotypes to the IMGT TRB V, D and J references. Analysis was restricted to V-J combinations with a frequency above 0.0001, which covered 99.2% of repertoires. A TCR clonal expansion and chaos score per V-J combination was defined as the ratio of F50 clonal expansion to chaos observed in the TCRdist matrix. Welch's t-statistics and random forest were used to reduce the features to 10 to 15 V-J combinations, which were then used as input to a naive Bayes classifier. The similarity between thyroid and blood repertoires was quantified using the Morisita-Horn index. The public reads were reprocessed in TCRdb via fastp at Q25 and MiXCR, keeping in-frame beta chains. All rows with the same CDR3 protein become a single entry with the most common DNA and genes. The V and J calls here are based on TCRdb, not the publication. This sample holds 40,000 or so distinct CDR3 sequences; around 52% were observed only once. Around 18% of the sample rests with the top ten.

A few counts support this clonotype. What antigen it recognizes has not been identified. Base qualities are not recorded, but no much larger clone differs from it by a single base. Summary of the overall study and its limitations: In cross-validation, the 13-signature model distinguished ophthalmopathy from stable hyperthyroidism with around 90% sensitivity and around 84% specificity, while in the test set the corresponding values were 80% and 75%. In validation, the model predicted ophthalmopathy progression with about 71% sensitivity and around 72% specificity; more than ten predicted patients were CT-confirmed with GO in a median of approximately 6.2 months. Most of the expanded thyroid clonotypes with a frequency above 0.001 were also detected in blood, and it was suggested that the thyroid immune response may be reflected by blood repertoires. No statistical method was used to set the sample size in advance, and the investigators knew which group each participant was assigned to.

The TCR sequence derives from an adult man with Graves' ophthalmopathy. The sample comprised peripheral blood. The V and J segments used are TRBV20-1 and TRBJ1-6; a weak D assignment points to TRBD1 (5 bases agree). CDR3 protein: CSAKGLNSPLHF. The DNA sequence follows: TGCAGTGCTAAGGGGCTTAATTCACCCCTCCACTTT.